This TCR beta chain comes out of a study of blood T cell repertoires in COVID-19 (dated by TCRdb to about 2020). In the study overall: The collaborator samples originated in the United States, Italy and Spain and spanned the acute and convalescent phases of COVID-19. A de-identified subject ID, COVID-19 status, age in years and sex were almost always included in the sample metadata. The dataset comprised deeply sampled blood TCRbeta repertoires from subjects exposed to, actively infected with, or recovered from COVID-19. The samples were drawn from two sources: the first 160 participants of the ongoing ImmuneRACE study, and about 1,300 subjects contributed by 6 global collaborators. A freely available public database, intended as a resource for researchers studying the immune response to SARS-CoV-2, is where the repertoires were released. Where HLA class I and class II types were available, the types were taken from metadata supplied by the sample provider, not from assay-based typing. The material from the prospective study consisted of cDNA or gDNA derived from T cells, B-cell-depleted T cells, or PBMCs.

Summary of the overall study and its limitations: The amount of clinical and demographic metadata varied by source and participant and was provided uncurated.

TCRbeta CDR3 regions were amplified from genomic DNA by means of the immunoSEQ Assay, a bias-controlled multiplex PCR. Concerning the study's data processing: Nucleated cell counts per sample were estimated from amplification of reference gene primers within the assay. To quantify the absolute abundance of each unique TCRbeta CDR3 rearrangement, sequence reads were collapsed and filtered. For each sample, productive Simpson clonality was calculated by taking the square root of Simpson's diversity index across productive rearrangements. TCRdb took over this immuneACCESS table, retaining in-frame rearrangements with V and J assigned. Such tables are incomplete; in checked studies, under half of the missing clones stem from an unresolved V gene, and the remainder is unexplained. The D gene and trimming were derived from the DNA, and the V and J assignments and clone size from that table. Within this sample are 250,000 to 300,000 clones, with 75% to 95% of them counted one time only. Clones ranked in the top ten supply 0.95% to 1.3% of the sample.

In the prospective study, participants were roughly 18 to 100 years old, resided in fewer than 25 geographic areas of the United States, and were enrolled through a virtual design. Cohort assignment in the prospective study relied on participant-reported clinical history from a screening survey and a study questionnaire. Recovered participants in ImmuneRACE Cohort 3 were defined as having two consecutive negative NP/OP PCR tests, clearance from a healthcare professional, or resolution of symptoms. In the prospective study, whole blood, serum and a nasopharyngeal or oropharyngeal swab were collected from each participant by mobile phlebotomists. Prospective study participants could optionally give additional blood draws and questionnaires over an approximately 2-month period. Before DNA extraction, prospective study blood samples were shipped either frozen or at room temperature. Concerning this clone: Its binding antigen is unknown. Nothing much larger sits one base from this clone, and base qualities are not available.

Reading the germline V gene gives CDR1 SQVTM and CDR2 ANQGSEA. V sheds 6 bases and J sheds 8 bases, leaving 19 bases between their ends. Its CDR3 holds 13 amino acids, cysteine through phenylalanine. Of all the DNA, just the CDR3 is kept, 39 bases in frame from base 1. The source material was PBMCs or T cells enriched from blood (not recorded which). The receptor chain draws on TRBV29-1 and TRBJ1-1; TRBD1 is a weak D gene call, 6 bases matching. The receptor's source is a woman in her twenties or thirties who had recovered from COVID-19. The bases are TGCAGCGTGAGGGGGATCAACAGGGCCGAAGCTTTCTTT. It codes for CSVRGINRAEAFF.